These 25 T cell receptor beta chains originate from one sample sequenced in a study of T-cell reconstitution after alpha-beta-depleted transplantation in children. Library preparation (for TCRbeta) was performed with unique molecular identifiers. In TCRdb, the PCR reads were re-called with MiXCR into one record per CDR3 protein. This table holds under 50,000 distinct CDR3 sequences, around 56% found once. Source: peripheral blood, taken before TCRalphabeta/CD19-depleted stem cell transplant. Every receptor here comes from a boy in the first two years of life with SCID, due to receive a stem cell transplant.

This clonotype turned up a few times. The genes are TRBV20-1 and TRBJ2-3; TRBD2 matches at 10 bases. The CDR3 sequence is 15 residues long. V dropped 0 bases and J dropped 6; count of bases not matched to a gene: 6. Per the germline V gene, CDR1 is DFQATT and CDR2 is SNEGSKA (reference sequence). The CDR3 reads CSARDWNSGGDTQYF. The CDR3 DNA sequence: TGCAGTGCTAGAGATTGGAATAGCGGGGGGGATACGCAGTATTTT.

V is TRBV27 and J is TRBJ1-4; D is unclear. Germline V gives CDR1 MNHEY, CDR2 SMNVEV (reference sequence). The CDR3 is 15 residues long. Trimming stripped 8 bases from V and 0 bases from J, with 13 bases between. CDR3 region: CASSHDITTNEKLFF. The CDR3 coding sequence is TGTGCCAGCTCCCACGATATAACAACTAATGAAAAACTGTTTTTT.

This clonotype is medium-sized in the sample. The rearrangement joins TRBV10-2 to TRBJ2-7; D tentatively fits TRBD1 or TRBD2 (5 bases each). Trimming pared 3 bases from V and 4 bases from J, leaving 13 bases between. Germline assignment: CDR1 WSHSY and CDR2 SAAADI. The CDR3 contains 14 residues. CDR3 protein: CASSDSGSGYEQYF. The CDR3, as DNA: TGCGCCAGCAGTGACTCAGGGAGTGGATACGAGCAGTACTTC.

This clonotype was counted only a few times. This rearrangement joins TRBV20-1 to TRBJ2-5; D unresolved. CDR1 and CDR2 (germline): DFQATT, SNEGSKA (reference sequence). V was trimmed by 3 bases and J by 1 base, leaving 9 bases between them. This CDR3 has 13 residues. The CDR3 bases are TGCAGTGCTAGGACTGCTACCCAAGAGACCCAGTACTTC. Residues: CSARTATQETQYF.

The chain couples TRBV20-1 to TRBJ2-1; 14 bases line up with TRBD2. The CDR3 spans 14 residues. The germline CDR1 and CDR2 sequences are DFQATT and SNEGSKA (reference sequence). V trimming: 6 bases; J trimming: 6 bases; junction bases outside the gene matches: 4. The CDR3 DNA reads TGCAGTGCCAAGGGACTAGCGGGGGTCAATGAGCAGTTCTTC. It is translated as CSAKGLAGVNEQFF.

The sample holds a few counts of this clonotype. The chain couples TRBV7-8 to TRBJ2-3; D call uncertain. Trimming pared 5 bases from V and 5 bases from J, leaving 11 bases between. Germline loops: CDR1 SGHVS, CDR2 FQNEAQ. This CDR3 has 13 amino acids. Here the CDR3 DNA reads TGTGCCAGCAGCCCACTCTCCAGAGATACGCAGTATTTT. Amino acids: CASSPLSRDTQYF.

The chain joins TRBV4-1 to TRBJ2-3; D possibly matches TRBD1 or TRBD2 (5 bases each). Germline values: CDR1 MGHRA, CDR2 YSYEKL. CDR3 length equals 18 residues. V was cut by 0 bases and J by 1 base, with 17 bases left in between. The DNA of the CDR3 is TGCGCCAGCAGCCAAGATACCCACACGGGGACCCGCACAGATACGCAGTATTTT. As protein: CASSQDTHTGTRTDTQYF.

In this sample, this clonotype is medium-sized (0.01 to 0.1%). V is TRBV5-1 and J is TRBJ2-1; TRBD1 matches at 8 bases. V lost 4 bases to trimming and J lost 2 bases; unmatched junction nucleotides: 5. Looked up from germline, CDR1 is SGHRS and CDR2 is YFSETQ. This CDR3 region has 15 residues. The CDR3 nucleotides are TGCGCCAGCAGCGCGGACAGGGAGACCTACAATGAGCAGTTCTTC. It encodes CASSADRETYNEQFF.

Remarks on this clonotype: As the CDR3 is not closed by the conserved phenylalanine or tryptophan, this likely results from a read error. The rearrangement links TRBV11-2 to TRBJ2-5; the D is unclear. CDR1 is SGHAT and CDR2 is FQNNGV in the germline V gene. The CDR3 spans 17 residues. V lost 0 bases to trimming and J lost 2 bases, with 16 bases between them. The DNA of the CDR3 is TGTGCCAGCAGCTTAGAGGCTAGGGTTAAAATACAAGAGACCCAGTACTCC. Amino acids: CASSLEARVKIQETQYS.

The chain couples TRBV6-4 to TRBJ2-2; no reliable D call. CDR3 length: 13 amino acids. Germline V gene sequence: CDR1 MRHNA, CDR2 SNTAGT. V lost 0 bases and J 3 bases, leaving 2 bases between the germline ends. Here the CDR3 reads CASSDSDTGELFF. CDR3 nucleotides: TGTGCCAGCAGTGACTCGGACACCGGGGAGCTGTTTTTT.

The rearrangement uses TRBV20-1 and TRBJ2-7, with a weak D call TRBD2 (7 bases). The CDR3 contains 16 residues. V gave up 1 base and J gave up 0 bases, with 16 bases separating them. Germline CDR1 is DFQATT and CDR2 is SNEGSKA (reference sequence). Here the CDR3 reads CSARGVGGHSSYEQYF. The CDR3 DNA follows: TGCAGTGCTAGAGGGGTGGGGGGGCATAGCTCCTACGAGCAGTACTTC.

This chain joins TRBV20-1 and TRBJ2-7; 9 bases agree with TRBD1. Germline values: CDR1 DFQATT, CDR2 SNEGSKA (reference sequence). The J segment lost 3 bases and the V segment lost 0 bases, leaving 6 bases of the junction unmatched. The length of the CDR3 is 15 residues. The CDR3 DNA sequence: TGCAGTGCTAGAGATAGGACAGGGGTTATCTACGAGCAGTACTTC. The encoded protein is CSARDRTGVIYEQYF.

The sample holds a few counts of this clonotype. The CDR3 is CASSRRGGYNEQFF. Here the CDR3 DNA reads TGTGCCAGCAGTCGTAGGGGAGGGTACAATGAGCAGTTCTTC. The J gene is TRBJ2-1, the V gene TRBV27, with 7 bases that match TRBD2. The CDR3 loop spans 14 amino acids. CDR1 is MNHEY and CDR2 is SMNVEV in the germline V gene (reference sequence). With 5 bases clipped from V and 4 bases from J, the junction kept 5 bases outside the gene matches.

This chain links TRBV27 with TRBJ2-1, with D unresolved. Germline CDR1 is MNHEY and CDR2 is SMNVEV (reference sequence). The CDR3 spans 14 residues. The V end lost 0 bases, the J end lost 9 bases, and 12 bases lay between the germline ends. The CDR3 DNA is TGTGCCAGCAGTTTATCGGACCGAAACGGTGAGCAGTTCTTC. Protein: CASSLSDRNGEQFF.

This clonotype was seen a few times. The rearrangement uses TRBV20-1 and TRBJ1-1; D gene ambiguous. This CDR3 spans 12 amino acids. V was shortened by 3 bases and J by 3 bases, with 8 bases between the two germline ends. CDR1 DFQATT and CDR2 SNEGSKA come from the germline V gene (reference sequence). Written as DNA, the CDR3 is TGCAGTGCTAGGAGATCGGACACTGAAGCTTTCTTT. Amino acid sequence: CSARRSDTEAFF.

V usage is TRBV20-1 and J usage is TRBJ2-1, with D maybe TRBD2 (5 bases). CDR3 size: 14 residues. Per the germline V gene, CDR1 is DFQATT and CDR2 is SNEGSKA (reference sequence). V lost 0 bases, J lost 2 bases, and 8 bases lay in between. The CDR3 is CSARERDAYNEQFF. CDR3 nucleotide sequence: TGCAGTGCTAGAGAGAGGGATGCCTACAATGAGCAGTTCTTC.

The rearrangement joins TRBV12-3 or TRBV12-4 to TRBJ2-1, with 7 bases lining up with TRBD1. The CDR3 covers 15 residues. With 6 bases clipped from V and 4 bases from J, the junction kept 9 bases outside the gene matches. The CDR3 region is CASSSGTEGYNEQFF. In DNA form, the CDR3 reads TGTGCCAGCAGCTCCGGGACAGAGGGATACAATGAGCAGTTCTTC.

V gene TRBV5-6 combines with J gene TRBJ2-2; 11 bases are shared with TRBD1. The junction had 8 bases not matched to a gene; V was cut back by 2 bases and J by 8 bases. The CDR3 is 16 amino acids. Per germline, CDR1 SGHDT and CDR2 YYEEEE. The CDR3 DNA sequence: TGTGCCAGCAGCTTCCAGGACAGGGGGCTTTCGGGGGAGCTGTTTTTT. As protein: CASSFQDRGLSGELFF.

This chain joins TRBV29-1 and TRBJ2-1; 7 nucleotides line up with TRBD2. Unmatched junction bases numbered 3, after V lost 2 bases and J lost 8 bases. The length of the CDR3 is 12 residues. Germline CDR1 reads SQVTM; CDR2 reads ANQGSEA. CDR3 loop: CSVELGGDEQFF. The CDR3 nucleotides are TGCAGCGTTGAATTGGGGGGGGATGAGCAGTTCTTC.

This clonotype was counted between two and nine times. CDR3 bases: TGCAGTGCCGGGGGAGCCTACGAGCAGTACTTC. This codes for CSAGGAYEQYF. This sequence joins TRBV20-1 and TRBJ2-7, with D possibly matching TRBD2 (6 bases). The CDR3 contains 11 residues. Trimming left V 6 bases short and J 2 bases short, with 8 bases between. CDR1 and CDR2 (germline): DFQATT, SNEGSKA (reference sequence).

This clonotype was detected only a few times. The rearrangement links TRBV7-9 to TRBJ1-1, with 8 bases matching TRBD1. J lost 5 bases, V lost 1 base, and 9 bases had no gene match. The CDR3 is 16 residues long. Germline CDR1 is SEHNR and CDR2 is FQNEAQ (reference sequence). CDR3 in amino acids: CASSLVPGQGTTEAFF. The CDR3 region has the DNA TGTGCCAGCAGCTTAGTTCCTGGACAGGGTACGACTGAAGCTTTCTTT.

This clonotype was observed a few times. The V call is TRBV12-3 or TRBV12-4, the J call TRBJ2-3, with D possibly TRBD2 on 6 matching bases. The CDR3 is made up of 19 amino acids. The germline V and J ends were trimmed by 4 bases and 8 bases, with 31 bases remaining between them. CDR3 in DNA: TGTGCCAGCAGTTCACTTGGGGGAAATACGCCGGGGGATTTGACTACGCAGTATTTT. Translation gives CASSSLGGNTPGDLTTQYF.

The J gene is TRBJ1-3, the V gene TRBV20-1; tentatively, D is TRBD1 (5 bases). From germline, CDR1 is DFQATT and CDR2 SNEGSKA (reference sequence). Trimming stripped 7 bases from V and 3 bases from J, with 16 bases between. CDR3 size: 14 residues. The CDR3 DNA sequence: TGCAGTGTTCCGGAAGAAGGGGATGGAAACACCATATATTTT. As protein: CSVPEEGDGNTIYF.

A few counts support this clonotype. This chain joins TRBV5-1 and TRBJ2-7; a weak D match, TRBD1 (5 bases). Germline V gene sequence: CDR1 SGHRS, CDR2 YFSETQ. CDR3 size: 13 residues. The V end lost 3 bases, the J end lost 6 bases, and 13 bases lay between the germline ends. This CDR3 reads CASSSPGRGEQYF. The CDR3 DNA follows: TGCGCCAGCAGCTCCCCAGGGCGAGGCGAGCAGTACTTC.

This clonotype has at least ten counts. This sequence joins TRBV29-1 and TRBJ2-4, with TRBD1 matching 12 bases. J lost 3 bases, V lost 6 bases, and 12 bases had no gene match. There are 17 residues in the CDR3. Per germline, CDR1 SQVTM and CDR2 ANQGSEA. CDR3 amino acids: CSVGQGAIPGGKNIQYF. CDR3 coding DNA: TGCAGCGTGGGACAGGGGGCTATCCCTGGAGGCAAAAACATTCAGTACTTC.